These 32 T cell receptor beta chains share one sample of origin, sequenced in a study of CD8 T cells in ankylosing spondylitis. Study-wide findings and caveats: Within ankylosing spondylitis blood, a TCR beta motif made up of eight or nine highly homologous variants appeared to be characteristic.

A single record per CDR3 protein comes from TCRdb applying MiXCR to the 5' RACE reads. The table lists hundreds of thousands of distinct CDR3 sequences, roughly 27% of them singletons. No cognate antigen is known for these TCRs. The sequenced sample consisted of blood, either unsorted or a sorted T cell fraction (not recorded which). The receptors derive from a male donor with ankylosing spondylitis.

The chain couples TRBV7-6 to TRBJ2-6; D not certain. Germline CDR1 reads SGHVS; CDR2 reads FNYEAQ. The CDR3 is made up of 16 amino acids. V was pared by 2 bases and J by 2 bases, with 10 bases between. The CDR3 protein is CASSLPQGTGANVLTF. CDR3 in DNA: TGTGCCAGCAGCTTACCACAAGGCACTGGGGCCAACGTCCTGACTTTC.

The CDR3 DNA reads TGTGCCAGCAGCCCTAAGCGGGCGAACACCGGGGAGCTGTTTTTT. As protein: CASSPKRANTGELFF. The chain employs TRBV11-3 and TRBJ2-2, with D tentatively TRBD2 (6 bases). This CDR3 has 15 amino acids. Germline-derived CDR1 and CDR2 are SGHNT and YENEEA. With 5 bases removed from V and 0 bases from J, the gap between germline ends came to 10 bases.

The chain joins TRBV24-1 to TRBJ2-7, with 9 bases fitting TRBD2. This CDR3 comprises 13 residues. With 9 bases clipped from V and 2 bases from J, the junction kept 4 bases outside the gene matches. The germline V gene has CDR1 KGHDR and CDR2 SFDVKD. CDR3 in amino acids: CATSTSGAYEQYF. DNA for the CDR3: TGTGCCACCTCGACTAGCGGAGCCTACGAGCAGTACTTC.

The V gene is TRBV11-1, the J gene TRBJ2-1; TRBD2 is a possible D gene (5 bases). Trimming pared 4 bases from V and 0 bases from J, leaving 19 bases between. The CDR3 runs 18 residues. Germline V gene sequence: CDR1 SGHAT, CDR2 FQDESV (reference sequence). For the CDR3, the DNA is TGTGCCAGCAGCTCGGCGGGTGGTCGCGGTACCTCCTACAATGAGCAGTTCTTC. This sequence encodes CASSSAGGRGTSYNEQFF.

This clonotype was seen a handful of times. The V gene is TRBV2, the J gene TRBJ2-3, with D uncertain. In germline, CDR1 is SNHLY, CDR2 FYNNEI. Trimming stripped 6 bases from V and 4 bases from J, with 11 bases between. CDR3 length: 13 residues. The CDR3, as DNA: TGTGCCAGCAGGGCCATTCGGGCAGATACGCAGTATTTT. Translated: CASRAIRADTQYF.

This chain links TRBV7-9 with TRBJ2-2, with TRBD2 identical over 8 bases. The germline V gene has CDR1 SEHNR and CDR2 FQNEAQ (reference sequence). V gave up 7 bases and J gave up 7 bases; unmatched junction bases: 14. The CDR3 has 16 amino acids. CDR3 sequence (DNA): TGTGCCAGCATCCAGCGGGGGCAACCGTACGACGGGGAGCTGTTTTTT. As protein: CASIQRGQPYDGELFF.

The chain is built from TRBV2 and TRBJ2-2, with 9 bases aligning to TRBD2. J lost 3 bases, V lost 5 bases, and 4 bases had no gene match. CDR1 is SNHLY and CDR2 is FYNNEI in the germline V gene. The CDR3 contains 15 residues. CDR3 coding DNA: TGTGCCAGCAGTTGGGAGCGGGAGGACACCGGGGAGCTGTTTTTT. Translating it yields CASSWEREDTGELFF.

CDR3 sequence: CASSPSPGELFF. The CDR3 DNA is TGTGCCAGCTCACCAAGCCCCGGGGAGCTGTTTTTT. J is TRBJ2-2 and V is TRBV18; D unclear. This CDR3 contains 12 residues. V lost 2 bases, J lost 6 bases, and 4 bases lay in between. Germline-derived CDR1 and CDR2 are KGHSH and LQKENI.

The V gene is TRBV2, the J gene TRBJ1-1; no firm D call. Looked up from germline, CDR1 is SNHLY and CDR2 is FYNNEI. V was shortened by 7 bases and J by 3 bases, with 15 bases between the two germline ends. This CDR3 region has 14 residues. The CDR3: CASTGIRSYTEAFF. The CDR3 DNA reads TGTGCCAGCACCGGCATAAGAAGTTACACTGAAGCTTTCTTT.

This clonotype appeared a few times. The CDR3 region has the DNA TGTGCCAGCTCACCTGGGAGTAGCAATCAGCCCCAGCATTTT. Its protein product is CASSPGSSNQPQHF. The chain couples TRBV18 to TRBJ1-5; D is uncertain. Between the trimmed V and J ends, which lost 3 bases and 0 bases, there was a span of 6 bases. Germline CDR1 KGHSH, CDR2 LQKENI. The length of the CDR3 is 14 residues.

V is TRBV5-1 and J is TRBJ2-7; maybe TRBD2 (5 bases). The CDR3 consists of 12 residues. Trimming shortened V by 6 bases and J by 6 bases, and 13 bases separated the two germline ends. The germline gives CDR1 SGHRS, CDR2 YFSETQ. CDR3 nucleotides: TGCGCCAGCATGAGGGAGTTGGGCGAGCAGTACTTC. It specifies CASMRELGEQYF.

V and J are TRBV20-1 and TRBJ1-2; D not resolved. V was shortened by 3 bases and J by 1 base, with 12 bases between the two germline ends. This CDR3 region has 14 residues. The V gene's germline CDR1 is DFQATT and CDR2 SNEGSKA (reference sequence). DNA of the CDR3: TGCAGTGCTAGTACCCCGAACTTTAACTATGGCTACACCTTC. Translating gives CSASTPNFNYGYTF.

This clonotype was observed a few times. The CDR3 coding sequence is TGTGCCAGCAGTCCTAGCGGGTTAGGAGAGACCCAGTACTTC. Translated: CASSPSGLGETQYF. V usage is TRBV12-3 or TRBV12-4 and J usage is TRBJ2-5; 8 bases match TRBD2. CDR3 length: 14 amino acids. The V segment lost 5 bases and the J segment 4 bases; nucleotides outside the gene matches: 6.

The chain links TRBV5-1 to TRBJ2-1; perhaps TRBD1 as D (6 bases). Germline CDR1 is SGHRS and CDR2 is YFSETQ. The CDR3 contains 15 residues. V shed 5 bases and J shed 1 base, with 13 bases lying between them. The CDR3, as DNA: TGCGCCAGCAGGAAAATACAGGGATCCTACAATGAGCAGTTCTTC. This gives the protein CASRKIQGSYNEQFF.

The V call is TRBV20-1, the J call TRBJ2-5; 8 nucleotides line up with TRBD2. V shed 5 bases and J 3 bases; nucleotides not matched to a gene: 11. CDR1 is DFQATT and CDR2 is SNEGSKA in the germline V gene (reference sequence). This CDR3 is 15 amino acids long. For the CDR3, the DNA is TGCAGTGCTCAACCCCCAGCGGGAGTTGAAGAGACCCAGTACTTC. Residues: CSAQPPAGVEETQYF.

The chain uses TRBV11-2 and TRBJ2-1; 8 positions match TRBD2. The V gene end was trimmed by 4 bases and the J gene end by 6 bases; junction bases not matched to a gene: 8. The CDR3 sequence is 15 residues long. Germline V gives CDR1 SGHAT, CDR2 FQNNGV. This CDR3 reads CASSSLAGGRNEQFF. In DNA form, the CDR3 reads TGTGCCAGCAGCTCCCTAGCGGGCGGGCGCAATGAGCAGTTCTTC.

This clonotype was found a few times. The CDR3 reads CSARVFGQGATEAFF. Here the CDR3 DNA reads TGCAGTGCTAGAGTATTTGGGCAGGGGGCCACTGAAGCTTTCTTT. The rearrangement links TRBV20-1 to TRBJ1-1, with TRBD1 identical over 8 bases. Germline V gene sequence: CDR1 DFQATT, CDR2 SNEGSKA (reference sequence). The CDR3 is 15 amino acids. Unmatched junction bases numbered 8, after V lost 1 base and J lost 4 bases.

The rearrangement uses TRBV11-2 and TRBJ2-7; D unclear. V lost 2 bases and J 0 bases, leaving 20 bases between the germline ends. This CDR3 is 18 amino acids long. Germline values: CDR1 SGHAT, CDR2 FQNNGV. The CDR3 bases are TGTGCCAGCAGCTTATTTTCGGGTTCTGGGTTTGGCTCCTACGAGCAGTACGTC. Translation: CASSLFSGSGFGSYEQYV.

This clonotype was picked up a small number of times. V gene TRBV29-1 combines with J gene TRBJ2-3; no reliable D call. V was trimmed by 3 bases and J by 4 bases, leaving 11 bases between them. Germline lookup yields CDR1 SQVTM and CDR2 ANQGSEA. The CDR3 has 13 residues. The CDR3 DNA follows: TGCAGCGTTGATTCCGACCGACCAGATACGCAGTATTTT. It translates to CSVDSDRPDTQYF.

The V gene is TRBV4-2, the J gene TRBJ1-5; D perhaps matches TRBD1 (5 bases). The length of the CDR3 is 15 residues. Germline V gene sequence: CDR1 LGHNA, CDR2 YNFKEQ. V was cut by 1 base and J by 3 bases, with 10 bases left in between. CDR3 in amino acids: CASSQVRGNNQPQHF. CDR3 sequence (DNA): TGTGCCAGCAGCCAAGTGAGGGGAAACAATCAGCCCCAGCATTTT.

This clonotype has more than one count but fewer than ten. The rearrangement joins TRBV7-2 to TRBJ1-1, with TRBD1 as a possible D gene (5 bases). There are 14 residues in the CDR3. CDR1 and CDR2 from the germline V gene are SGHTA and FQGNSA. V lost 4 bases, J lost 5 bases, and 14 bases lay in between. The CDR3 is CASSSQGDVTEAFF. The CDR3 nucleotides read TGTGCCAGCAGCTCCCAAGGGGACGTAACTGAAGCTTTCTTT.

This clonotype was counted a few times. The chain links TRBV5-1 to TRBJ2-5; 9 nucleotides align to TRBD1. CDR1 and CDR2 (germline): SGHRS, YFSETQ. With 3 bases clipped from V and 1 base from J, the junction kept 4 bases outside the gene matches. This CDR3 spans 15 amino acids. The CDR3 nucleotides are TGCGCCAGCAGCTCCGACAGGGGGGTCCAAGAGACCCAGTACTTC. It is translated as CASSSDRGVQETQYF.

This clonotype was seen many times. V and J are TRBV6-5 and TRBJ2-1, with unresolved D. Germline V gene lookup returns CDR1 MNHEY and CDR2 SVGAGI. V lost 5 bases and J 6 bases, leaving 8 bases between the germline ends. The CDR3 spans 12 residues. Here the CDR3 reads CASSPAGNEQFF. In DNA, the CDR3 is TGTGCCAGCAGTCCAGCAGGCAATGAGCAGTTCTTC.

CDR3 DNA sequence: TGCGCCAGCAGCCACCCTAGCGGGAGGTCGGCCGGGGAGCTGTTTTTT. Its protein product is CASSHPSGRSAGELFF. This sequence joins TRBV4-1 and TRBJ2-2; 11 nucleotides match TRBD2. V was pared by 3 bases and J by 6 bases, with 6 bases of the junction left unmatched. Germline CDR1 reads MGHRA; CDR2 reads YSYEKL. This CDR3 comprises 16 residues.

The gene calls are TRBV5-6 and TRBJ2-5, with D possibly matching TRBD1 (6 bases). The CDR3 runs 15 residues. Trimming took 4 bases from V and 5 from J, leaving 18 bases between them. Germline CDR1 and CDR2: SGHDT and YYEEEE. Here the CDR3 DNA reads TGTGCCAGCAGCAACGCCGGGACATCTCGGGAGACCCAGTACTTC. Amino acids: CASSNAGTSRETQYF.

This clonotype was detected only a few times. The chain recombines TRBV15 with TRBJ2-7; the D is unclear. CDR1 is LNHNV and CDR2 is YYDKDF in the germline V gene (reference sequence). V shed 0 bases and J shed 4 bases, with 7 bases lying between them. The CDR3 spans 13 residues. Here the CDR3 DNA reads TGTGCCACCAGCAGAGATCCCAGATACGAGCAGTACGTC. As protein: CATSRDPRYEQYV.

This clonotype was recorded many times. The chain has TRBV5-1 and TRBJ2-2, with D hard to call. Germline loops: CDR1 SGHRS, CDR2 YFSETQ. V was cut by 0 bases and J by 5 bases, with 5 bases left in between. There are 13 residues in the CDR3. The chain's CDR3 is CASSLGRTGELFF. CDR3 DNA: TGCGCCAGCAGCTTGGGAAGAACCGGGGAGCTGTTTTTT.

A single count supports this clonotype. The V and J genes are TRBV7-2 and TRBJ2-1; TRBD2 matches at 10 bases. The V and J ends lost 5 bases and 2 bases, in that order; junction bases with no gene match: 6. This CDR3 comprises 16 residues. Germline V gene lookup returns CDR1 SGHTA and CDR2 FQGNSA. CDR3 in amino acids: CASSREGLAAYNEQFF. The CDR3 coding sequence is TGTGCCAGCAGCAGGGAAGGACTAGCGGCCTACAATGAGCAGTTCTTC.

V usage is TRBV20-1 and J usage is TRBJ2-3; TRBD1 aligns across 7 bases. Germline assignment: CDR1 DFQATT and CDR2 SNEGSKA (reference sequence). J gave up 1 base and V 3 bases, and 10 bases lay outside the gene matches. The CDR3 consists of 16 residues. The DNA for the CDR3 is TGCAGTGCTAGGGCAGACTCCGGACAGGGCACAGATACGCAGTATTTT. This translates into CSARADSGQGTDTQYF.

This clonotype was seen ten or more times. This chain links TRBV25-1 with TRBJ2-2; 11 nucleotides agree with TRBD1. The CDR3 runs to 14 residues. The germline CDR1 and CDR2 sequences are MGHDK and SYGVNS. The V gene end was trimmed by 6 bases and the J gene end by 5 bases; junction bases not matched to a gene: 2. CDR3 DNA sequence: TGTGCCAGCAGGGGGACAGGGGGAACCGGGGAGCTGTTTTTT. Amino acids: CASRGTGGTGELFF.

This clonotype was detected a few times. The chain carries TRBV29-1 and TRBJ1-1; unclear D gene. V lost 7 bases and J lost 0, with 12 bases in between. CDR1 is SQVTM and CDR2 is ANQGSEA in the germline V gene. The length of the CDR3 is 13 residues. This CDR3 is CSAAGRLNTEAFF. CDR3 nucleotides: TGCAGCGCTGCCGGACGATTGAACACTGAAGCTTTCTTT.

The chain links TRBV2 to TRBJ1-4; 10 bases align to TRBD1. Unmatched junction bases numbered 4, after V lost 5 bases and J lost 4 bases. CDR1 SNHLY and CDR2 FYNNEI come from the germline V gene. This CDR3 is built from 15 residues. CDR3 in DNA: TGTGCCAGCAGTAGCCGGGACAGGGGTAATGAAAAACTGTTTTTT. It specifies CASSSRDRGNEKLFF.